This entry concerns a single T cell receptor beta chain. Its antigen remains unidentified. The input lacks base qualities; no much larger clone sits a single base away. What the time point label conveys for this sample: approximately eleven months on ibrutinib. For TCR beta library preparation, roughly 2 micrograms of genomic DNA were extracted from the cryopreserved PBMCs. Longitudinal blood samples from CLL patients on ibrutinib monotherapy were analyzed using high-throughput TCR beta sequencing. The patients were enrolled in a single-center, open-label phase 2 trial of ibrutinib monotherapy. A MiSeq instrument was used for deep resolution sequencing, which targeted depths ranging from 1 in 1 million up to 1 in 200,000 T cells, with coverage averaging 10x for each clonotype. The immunoSEQ hsTCRB Kit was used to generate the TCR beta libraries. Concerning the study's data processing: Data were analyzed with ImmunoSEQ Data Assistant and ImmunoSEQ Analyzer, with V, D and J genes assigned per IMGT definitions. Clonality, with values ranging from 0 to 1, was calculated as one minus the normalized Shannon entropy of productive rearrangement frequencies. Only overrepresented clonotypes making up at least 0.05% of each patient's repertoire were included in the public clonotype analysis. Around 14 repertoires from age-matched healthy donors, obtained from immuneACCESS, served as clonality controls. In its TCRdb copy, this immuneACCESS table keeps in-frame sequences only and misses some clones. Where compared with another copy, unresolved V genes explain less than half of these, and the others have no known cause. V and J calls and clone size are given by that table; D and trimming were obtained from the DNA. The sample yields some 93,000 clones; 78% were counted once. Together, the top ten hold about 29% of the sample.

In the germline V gene, CDR1 corresponds to SQVTM and CDR2 to ANQGSEA. V and J are truncated by 3 bases and 6 bases respectively, leaving an intervening sequence of 14 bases. The CDR3 spans 13 residues, from the cysteine through the phenylalanine. Of all the DNA, just the CDR3 is kept, 39 bases in frame from base 1. The data derive from a study of cytotoxic CD8 clonotypes in ibrutinib-treated CLL (dated by TCRdb to 2020 to 2022). About the study as a whole: The cohort included around 16 treatment-naive and around 10 relapsed/refractory patients; about 18 were IGHV unmutated. On average, each sample yielded some 250,000 productive templates and 94,082 productive rearrangements. Partial responses were observed in roughly 24 patients and complete responses in 2; after a median follow-up of around 68 months, remission was maintained in approximately 15 patients and progression was observed in approximately 12. Cryopreserved peripheral blood mononuclear cells were obtained before treatment, at response, and at either sustained remission or disease progression. Every sample from remission and from progressive disease was obtained while the patients were still on ibrutinib. Samples at response were collected after a median of 12 months of treatment, with a range of about 6 to 36 months. Of the 85 to 95 participants in the trial, 26 had longitudinal samples available. What the research found in general, with its limitations: Baseline clonality exceeded that of age-matched healthy donors and correlated strongly with circulating CD8+ T-cell counts. Public clonotypes were rare and either shrank or stayed stable during treatment, and the rise in clonality at ibrutinib response reflected expansion of private clonotypes. At ibrutinib response clonality went up, during sustained remission it held steady, and at progression it dropped back toward baseline. Sampling times were not matched between patients in sustained remission and patients whose disease was progressing, and lymph node repertoires were not examined.

This sequence was found in a human donor with chronic lymphocytic leukemia. Material: PBMCs, obtained after 12 months of ibrutinib treatment. The rearrangement combines TRBV29-1 with TRBJ1-2, with the D gene not clear enough to name. CDR3 protein: CSVEAGKVHGYTF. The DNA reads TGCAGCGTTGAGGCGGGGAAAGTGCATGGCTACACCTTC.